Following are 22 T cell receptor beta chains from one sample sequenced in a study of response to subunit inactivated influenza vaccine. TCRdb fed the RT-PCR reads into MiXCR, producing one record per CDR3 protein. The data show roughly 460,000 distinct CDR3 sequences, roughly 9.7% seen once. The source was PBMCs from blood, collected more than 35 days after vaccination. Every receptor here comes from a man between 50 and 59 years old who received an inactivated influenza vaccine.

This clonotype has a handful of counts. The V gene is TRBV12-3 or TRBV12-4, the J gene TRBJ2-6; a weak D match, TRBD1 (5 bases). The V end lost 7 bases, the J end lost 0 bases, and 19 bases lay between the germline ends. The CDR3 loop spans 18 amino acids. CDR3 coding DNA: TGTGCCAGCACCACGTACGGTAGGGGAACCTCTGGGGCCAACGTCCTGACTTTC. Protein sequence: CASTTYGRGTSGANVLTF.

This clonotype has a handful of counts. CDR3 protein: CSATGQLPDTQYF. Here the CDR3 DNA reads TGCAGTGCTACCGGTCAACTCCCAGATACGCAGTATTTT. The chain uses TRBV20-1 and TRBJ2-3; no firm D call. Deletions cut 4 bases from V and 4 bases from J, with 12 bases between. Germline V gene data show CDR1 as DFQATT and CDR2 as SNEGSKA (reference sequence). This CDR3 has 13 residues.

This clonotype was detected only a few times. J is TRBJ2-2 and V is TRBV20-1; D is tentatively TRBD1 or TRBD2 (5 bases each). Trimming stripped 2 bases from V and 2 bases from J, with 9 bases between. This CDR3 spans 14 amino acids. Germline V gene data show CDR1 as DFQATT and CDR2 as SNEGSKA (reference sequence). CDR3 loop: CSARLGTNTGELFF. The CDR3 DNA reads TGCAGTGCTAGACTGGGGACCAACACCGGGGAGCTGTTTTTT.

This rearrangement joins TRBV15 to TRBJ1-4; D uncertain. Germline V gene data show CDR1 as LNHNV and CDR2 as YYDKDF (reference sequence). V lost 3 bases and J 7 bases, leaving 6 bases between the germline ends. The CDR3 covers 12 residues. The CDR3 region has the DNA TGTGCCACCAGCAGGGTCTCTGAAAAACTGTTTTTT. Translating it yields CATSRVSEKLFF.

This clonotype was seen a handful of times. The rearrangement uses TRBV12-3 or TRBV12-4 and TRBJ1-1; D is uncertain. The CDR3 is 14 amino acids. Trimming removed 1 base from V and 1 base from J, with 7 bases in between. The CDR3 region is CASSLDFENTEAFF. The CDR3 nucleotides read TGTGCCAGCAGTTTAGACTTTGAGAACACTGAAGCTTTCTTT.

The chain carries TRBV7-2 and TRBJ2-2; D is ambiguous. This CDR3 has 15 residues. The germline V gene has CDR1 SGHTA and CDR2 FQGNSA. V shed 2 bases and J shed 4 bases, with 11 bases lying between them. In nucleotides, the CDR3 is TGTGCCAGCAGCTTAACAGACACGACCACCGGGGAGCTGTTTTTT. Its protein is CASSLTDTTTGELFF.

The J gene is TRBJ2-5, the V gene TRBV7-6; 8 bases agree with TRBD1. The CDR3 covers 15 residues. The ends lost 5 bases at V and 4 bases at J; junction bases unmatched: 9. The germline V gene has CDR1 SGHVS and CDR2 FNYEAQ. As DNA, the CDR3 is TGTGCCAGCAGCCAAGGACAGGGAAATAGAGAGACCCAGTACTTC. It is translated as CASSQGQGNRETQYF.

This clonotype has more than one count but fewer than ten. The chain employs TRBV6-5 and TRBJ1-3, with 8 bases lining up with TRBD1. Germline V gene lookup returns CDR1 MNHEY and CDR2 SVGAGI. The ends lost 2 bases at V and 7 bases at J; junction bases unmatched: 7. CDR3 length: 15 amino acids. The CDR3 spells CASSYLQGARNTIYF. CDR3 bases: TGTGCCAGCAGTTACCTTCAGGGGGCGAGGAACACCATATATTTT.

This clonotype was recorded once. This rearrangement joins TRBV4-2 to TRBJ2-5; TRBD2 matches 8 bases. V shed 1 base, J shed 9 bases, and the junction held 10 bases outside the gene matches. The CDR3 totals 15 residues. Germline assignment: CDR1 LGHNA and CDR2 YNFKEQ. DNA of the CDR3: TGTGCCAGCAGCCAAGGTCAAGCGCGGGAGGCATCCCAGTACTTC. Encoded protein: CASSQGQAREASQYF.

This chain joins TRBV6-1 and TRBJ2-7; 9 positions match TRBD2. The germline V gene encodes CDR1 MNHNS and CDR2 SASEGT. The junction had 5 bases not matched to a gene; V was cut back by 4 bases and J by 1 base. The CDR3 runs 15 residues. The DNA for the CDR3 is TGTGCCAGCAGTGCTAGCGGGATATATTCCTACGAGCAGTACTTC. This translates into CASSASGIYSYEQYF.

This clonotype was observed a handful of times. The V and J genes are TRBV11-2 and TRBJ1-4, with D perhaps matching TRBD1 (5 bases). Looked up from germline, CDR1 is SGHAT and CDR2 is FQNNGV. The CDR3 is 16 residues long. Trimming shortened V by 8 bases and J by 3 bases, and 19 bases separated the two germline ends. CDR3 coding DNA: TGTGCCAGCGGTTCTTTAAGAGGGGCTGCTAATGAAAAACTGTTTTTT. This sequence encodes CASGSLRGAANEKLFF.

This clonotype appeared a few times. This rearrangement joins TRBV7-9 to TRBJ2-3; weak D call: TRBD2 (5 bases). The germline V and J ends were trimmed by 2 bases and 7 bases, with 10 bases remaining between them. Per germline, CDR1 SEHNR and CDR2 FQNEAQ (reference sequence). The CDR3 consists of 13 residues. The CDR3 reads CASSLWTGHTQYF. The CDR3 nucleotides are TGTGCCAGCAGCTTATGGACTGGGCATACGCAGTATTTT.

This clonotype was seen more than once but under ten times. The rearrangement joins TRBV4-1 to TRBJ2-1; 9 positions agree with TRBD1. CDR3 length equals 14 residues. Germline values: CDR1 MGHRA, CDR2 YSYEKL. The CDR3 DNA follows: TGCGTCAAATCCGGGACAGGGATCTACAATGAGCAGTTCTTC. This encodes CVKSGTGIYNEQFF.

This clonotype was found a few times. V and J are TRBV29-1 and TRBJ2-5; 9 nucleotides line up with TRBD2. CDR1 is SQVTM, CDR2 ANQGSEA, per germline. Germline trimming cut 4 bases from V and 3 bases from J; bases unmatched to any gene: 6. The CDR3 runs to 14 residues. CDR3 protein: CSVAGLAGKETQYF. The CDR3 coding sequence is TGCAGCGTTGCGGGGCTAGCGGGAAAAGAGACCCAGTACTTC.

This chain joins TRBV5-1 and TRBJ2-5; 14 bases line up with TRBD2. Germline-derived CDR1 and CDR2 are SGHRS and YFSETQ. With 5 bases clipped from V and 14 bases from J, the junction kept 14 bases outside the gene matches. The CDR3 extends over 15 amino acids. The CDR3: CASSSAGTSGRAIYF. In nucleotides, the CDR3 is TGCGCCAGCAGTTCCGCCGGGACTAGCGGGAGAGCAATATACTTC.

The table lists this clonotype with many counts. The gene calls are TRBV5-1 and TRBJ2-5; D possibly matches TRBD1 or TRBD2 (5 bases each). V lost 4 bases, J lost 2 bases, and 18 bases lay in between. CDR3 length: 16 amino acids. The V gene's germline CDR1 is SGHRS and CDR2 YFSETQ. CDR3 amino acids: CASSPLWDGGQETQYF. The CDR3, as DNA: TGCGCCAGCAGCCCCCTGTGGGACGGCGGTCAAGAGACCCAGTACTTC. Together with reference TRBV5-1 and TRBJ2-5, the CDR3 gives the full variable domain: KAGVTQTPRYLIKTRGQQVTLSCSPISGHRSVSWYQQTPGQGLQFLFEYFSETQRNKGNFPGRFSGRQFSNSRSEMNVSTLELGDSALYLCASSPLWDGGQETQYFGPGTRLLVL.

CDR3 DNA sequence: TGTGCCAGCAGCCCGAGGGGCTCTCAAAACGGGGAGCTGTTTTTT. The encoded protein is CASSPRGSQNGELFF. The chain carries TRBV9 and TRBJ2-2; D could derive from TRBD1 or TRBD2 (5 bases each). The CDR3 is made up of 15 amino acids. V was trimmed by 4 bases and J by 7 bases, leaving 17 bases between them. Germline V gene sequence: CDR1 SGDLS, CDR2 YYNGEE. The entire variable domain, with the rest obtained from reference TRBV9 and TRBJ2-2, is as follows: DSGVTQTPKHLITATGQRVTLRCSPRSGDLSVYWYQQSLDQGLQFLIQYYNGEERAKGNILERFSAQQFPDLHSELNLSSLELGDSALYFCASSPRGSQNGELFFGEGSRLTVL.

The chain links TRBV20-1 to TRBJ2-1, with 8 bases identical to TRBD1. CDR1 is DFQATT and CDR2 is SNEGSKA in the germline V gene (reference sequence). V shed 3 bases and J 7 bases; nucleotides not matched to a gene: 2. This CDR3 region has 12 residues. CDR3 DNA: TGCAGTGCTAGGAGACAGGGGAATGAGCAGTTCTTC. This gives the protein CSARRQGNEQFF.

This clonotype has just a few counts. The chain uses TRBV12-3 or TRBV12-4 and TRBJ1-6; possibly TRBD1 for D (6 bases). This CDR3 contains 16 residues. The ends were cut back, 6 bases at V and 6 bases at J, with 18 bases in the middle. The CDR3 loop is CASSTDGQGSNSPLHF. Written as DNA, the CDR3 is TGTGCCAGCAGCACAGACGGCCAGGGGTCTAATTCACCCCTCCACTTT.

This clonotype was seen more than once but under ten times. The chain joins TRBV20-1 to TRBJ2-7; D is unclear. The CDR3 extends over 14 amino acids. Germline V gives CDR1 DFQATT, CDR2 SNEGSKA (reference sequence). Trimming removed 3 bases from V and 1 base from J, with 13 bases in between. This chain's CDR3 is CSASGVSTSYEQYF. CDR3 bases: TGCAGTGCTAGTGGTGTCTCCACTTCCTACGAGCAGTACTTC.

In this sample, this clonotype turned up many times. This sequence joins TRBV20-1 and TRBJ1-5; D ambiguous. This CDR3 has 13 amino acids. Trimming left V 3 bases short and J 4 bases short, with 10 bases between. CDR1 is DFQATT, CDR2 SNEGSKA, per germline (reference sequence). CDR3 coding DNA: TGCAGTGCTAGCCCGACGGCAAATCAGCCCCAGCATTTT. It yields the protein CSASPTANQPQHF.

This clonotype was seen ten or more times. The CDR3 DNA reads as TGTGCCAGCAGCGATGCTTTAGCCCGGAGGGTAGATACGCAGTATTTT. This encodes CASSDALARRVDTQYF. The chain couples TRBV11-1 to TRBJ2-3; D is perhaps TRBD2 (6 bases). The CDR3 has 16 amino acids. Trimming pared 5 bases from V and 5 bases from J, leaving 20 bases between. Per germline, CDR1 SGHAT and CDR2 FQDESV (reference sequence).